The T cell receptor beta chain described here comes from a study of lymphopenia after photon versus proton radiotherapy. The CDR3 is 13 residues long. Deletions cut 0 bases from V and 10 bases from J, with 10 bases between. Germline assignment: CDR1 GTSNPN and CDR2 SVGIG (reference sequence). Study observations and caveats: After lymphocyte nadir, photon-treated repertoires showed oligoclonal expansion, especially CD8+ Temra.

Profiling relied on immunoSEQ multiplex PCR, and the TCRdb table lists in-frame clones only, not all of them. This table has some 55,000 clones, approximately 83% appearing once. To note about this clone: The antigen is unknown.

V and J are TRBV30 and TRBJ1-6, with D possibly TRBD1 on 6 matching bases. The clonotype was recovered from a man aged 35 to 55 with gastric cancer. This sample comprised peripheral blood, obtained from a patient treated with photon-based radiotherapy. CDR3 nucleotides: TGTGCCTGGAGTGTGGACAGTGACTCACCCCTCCACTTT. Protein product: CAWSVDSDSPLHF.